Detailed here is one TCR beta chain. The entry originates in a study of blood T cell repertoires in COVID-19. On the study more broadly: Sample material is recorded as cDNA or gDNA derived from T cells, B-cell-depleted T cells, or PBMCs.

The repertoire was sequenced with immunoSEQ multiplex PCR; TCRdb's copy has only in-frame clones and lacks some. The table includes 150,000 to 200,000 clones, roughly 89% detected once. V shed 3 bases and J shed 7 bases, with 10 bases lying between them. Germline CDR1 reads LGHNA; CDR2 reads YSLEER. The CDR3 totals 14 residues. This TCR came from a woman younger than 30 who had recovered from COVID-19. J is TRBJ1-6 and V is TRBV4-3; possible D gene TRBD1, 5 bases. Sequenced: peripheral blood. The CDR3 protein is CASSHGDRNSPLHF. Written as DNA, the CDR3 is TGCGCCAGCAGCCACGGAGACAGAAATTCACCCCTCCACTTT.